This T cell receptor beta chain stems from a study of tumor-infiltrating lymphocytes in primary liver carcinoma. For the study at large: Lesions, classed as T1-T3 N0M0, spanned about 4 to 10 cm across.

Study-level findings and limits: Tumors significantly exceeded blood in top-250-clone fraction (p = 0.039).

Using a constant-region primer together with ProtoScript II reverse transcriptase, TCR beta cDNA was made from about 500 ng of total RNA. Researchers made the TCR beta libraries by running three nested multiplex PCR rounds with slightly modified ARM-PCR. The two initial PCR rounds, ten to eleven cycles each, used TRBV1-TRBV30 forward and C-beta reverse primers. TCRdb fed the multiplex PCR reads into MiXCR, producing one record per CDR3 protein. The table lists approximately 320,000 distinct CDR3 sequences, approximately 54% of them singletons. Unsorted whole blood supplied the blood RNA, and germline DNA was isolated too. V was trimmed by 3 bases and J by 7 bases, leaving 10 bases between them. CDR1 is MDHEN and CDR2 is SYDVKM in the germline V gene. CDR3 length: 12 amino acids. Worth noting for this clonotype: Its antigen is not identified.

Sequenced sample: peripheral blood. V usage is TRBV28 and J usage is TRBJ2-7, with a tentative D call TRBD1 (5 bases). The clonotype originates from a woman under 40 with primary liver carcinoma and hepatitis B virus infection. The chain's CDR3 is CASSLIGDEQYF. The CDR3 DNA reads TGTGCCAGCAGTTTGATAGGGGATGAGCAGTACTTC.